The clone carrying this TCR beta chain occurred a few times. This record comes from a study of CD8+CD57+ T cells in acquired aplastic anemia. The TCR beta profiling, which covered VDJ combination and CDR3 sequence, was carried out using genomic DNA as the template. TCRdb ran MiXCR on the reads and lists one entry per CDR3 protein. The profile shows 200,000 to 300,000 distinct CDR3 sequences, 82% of them singletons. Before being chosen for sequencing, patients had shown CD8+CD57+ cell expansion by flow cytometry. Trimming stripped 2 bases from V and 8 bases from J, with 19 bases between. The germline V gene encodes CDR1 SGHNT and CDR2 YENEEA. This CDR3 has 16 residues.

Sequenced material: sorted CD4+, CD8+, or CD8+CD57+ T cells (not recorded which) from PBMCs. The sequence was obtained from a human donor with aplastic anemia. V gene TRBV11-3 combines with J gene TRBJ2-1; D not certain. As DNA, the CDR3 is TGTGCCAGCAGCTTATCAGGCGGAGACGGTCAGGATGAGCAGTTCTTC. This encodes CASSLSGGDGQDEQFF.